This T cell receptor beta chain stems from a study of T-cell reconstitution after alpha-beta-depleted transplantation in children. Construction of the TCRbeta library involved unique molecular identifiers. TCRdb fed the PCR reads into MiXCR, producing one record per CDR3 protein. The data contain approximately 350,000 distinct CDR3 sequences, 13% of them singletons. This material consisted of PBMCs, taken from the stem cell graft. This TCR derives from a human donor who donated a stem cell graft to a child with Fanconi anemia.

CDR3 coding DNA: TGTGCCACGAGGACAGGGAACACTGAAGCTTTCTTT. Its protein is CATRTGNTEAFF. The chain employs TRBV10-3 and TRBJ1-1; 7 bases align to TRBD1. The CDR3 loop spans 12 amino acids. CDR1 is ENHRY and CDR2 is SYGVKD in the germline V gene. V lost 10 bases to trimming and J lost 1 base; unmatched junction nucleotides: 3.